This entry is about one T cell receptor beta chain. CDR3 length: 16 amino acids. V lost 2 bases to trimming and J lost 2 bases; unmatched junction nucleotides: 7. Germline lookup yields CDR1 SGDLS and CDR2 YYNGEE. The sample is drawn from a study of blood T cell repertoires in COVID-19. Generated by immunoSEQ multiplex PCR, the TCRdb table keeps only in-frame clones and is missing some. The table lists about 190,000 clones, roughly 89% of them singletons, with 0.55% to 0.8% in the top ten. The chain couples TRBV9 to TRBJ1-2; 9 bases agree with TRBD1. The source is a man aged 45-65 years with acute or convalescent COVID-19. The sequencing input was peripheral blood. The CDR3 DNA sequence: TGTGCCAGCAGCGTGAGTCTCGGACAGGGGAACTATGGCTACACCTTC. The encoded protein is CASSVSLGQGNYGYTF. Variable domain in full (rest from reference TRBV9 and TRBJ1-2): DSGVTQTPKHLITATGQRVTLRCSPRSGDLSVYWYQQSLDQGLQFLIQYYNGEERAKGNILERFSAQQFPDLHSELNLSSLELGDSALYFCASSVSLGQGNYGYTFGSGTRLTVV.